The 20 T cell receptor beta chains presented below share a single source sample, sequenced in a study of T cell repertoires in cytomegalovirus infection. TCRdb passed the reads through MiXCR, listing each CDR3 protein once. The sample lists hundreds of thousands of distinct CDR3 sequences; approximately 31% were seen once. Their cognate antigens are unknown. The sequenced sample was cultured CD8+ T cells from PBMCs, obtained from culture after CMV antigen stimulation. The receptor set was obtained from a human donor in good health (CMV status not recorded). Some clones in this sample may be carry-over from other donors' samples.

The chain links TRBV14 to TRBJ2-7; D tentatively reads TRBD1 or TRBD2 (5 bases each). V was shortened by 5 bases and J by 2 bases, with 19 bases between the two germline ends. The CDR3 loop spans 16 amino acids. The V gene's germline CDR1 is SGHDN and CDR2 FVKESK. The CDR3 region has the DNA TGTGCCAGCAGCACCCACCGGGACCCTAGACCCTACGAGCAGTACTTC. This codes for CASSTHRDPRPYEQYF.

This clonotype was found many times. The rearrangement joins TRBV7-9 to TRBJ2-7; a weak D match, TRBD1 (5 bases). With 1 base removed from V and 3 bases from J, the gap between germline ends came to 22 bases. This CDR3 spans 18 amino acids. Germline V gene lookup returns CDR1 SEHNR and CDR2 FQNEAQ (reference sequence). This chain's CDR3 is CASSLVGPRDDNFYEQYF. CDR3 sequence (DNA): TGTGCCAGCAGCTTAGTCGGTCCCAGGGATGACAATTTCTACGAGCAGTACTTC.

The chain couples TRBV20-1 to TRBJ2-1, with a possible D match to TRBD1 (5 bases). V was trimmed by 8 bases and J by 2 bases, leaving 22 bases between them. The CDR3 sequence is 16 residues long. Germline V gene data show CDR1 as DFQATT and CDR2 as SNEGSKA (reference sequence). The CDR3 region is CSTAGLPYGTYNEQFF. CDR3 in DNA: TGCAGTACGGCAGGGCTTCCGTACGGTACCTACAATGAGCAGTTCTTC.

This clonotype appeared many times. The rearrangement joins TRBV7-6 to TRBJ2-1, with 7 bases lining up with TRBD1. The CDR3 is 17 residues long. Germline V gene data show CDR1 as SGHVS and CDR2 as FNYEAQ. V shed 3 bases, J shed 1 base, and the junction held 9 bases outside the gene matches. The CDR3 sequence: CASSLRQGVFSYNEQFF. As DNA, the CDR3 is TGTGCCAGCAGCTTGAGACAGGGCGTATTTTCCTACAATGAGCAGTTCTTC.

This chain joins TRBV14 and TRBJ2-5; 7 bases fit TRBD1. CDR3 size: 16 residues. CDR1 is SGHDN, CDR2 FVKESK, per germline. V lost 1 base, J lost 5 bases, and 10 bases stayed unmatched. CDR3 in amino acids: CASSQGPGGFGETQYF. CDR3 sequence (DNA): TGTGCCAGCAGCCAAGGTCCAGGGGGTTTCGGGGAGACCCAGTACTTC.

V is TRBV15 and J is TRBJ2-2, with 7 bases aligning to TRBD1. Germline values: CDR1 LNHNV, CDR2 YYDKDF (reference sequence). Trimming took 5 bases from V and 7 from J; bases not matched to a gene: 10. The CDR3 is 15 residues long. DNA for the CDR3: TGTGCCACCAGCCCTCGGACAGGAGCTTACGGGGAGCTGTTTTTT. Amino acid sequence: CATSPRTGAYGELFF.

V usage is TRBV11-2 and J usage is TRBJ2-5; tentative D call: TRBD2 (7 bases). The ends were cut back, 3 bases at V and 1 base at J, with 15 bases in the middle. Germline loops: CDR1 SGHAT, CDR2 FQNNGV. The CDR3 covers 16 residues. DNA of the CDR3: TGTGCCAGCAGCTTCCCCATGAGGGGGGGCCAAGAGACCCAGTACTTC. Encoded protein: CASSFPMRGGQETQYF.

The rearrangement joins TRBV18 to TRBJ1-1; 8 positions match TRBD1. Germline loops: CDR1 KGHSH, CDR2 LQKENI. With 6 bases clipped from V and 2 bases from J, the junction kept 8 bases outside the gene matches. The CDR3 loop spans 15 amino acids. CDR3 sequence reads: CASSLNDRGNTEAFF. In DNA form, the CDR3 reads TGTGCCAGCTCCCTAAACGACAGGGGTAACACTGAAGCTTTCTTT. Full variable domain (missing parts from reference TRBV18 and TRBJ1-1): NAGVMQNPRHLVRRRGQEARLRCSPMKGHSHVYWYRQLPEEGLKFMVYLQKENIIDESGMPKERFSAEFPKEGPSILRIQQVVRGDSAAYFCASSLNDRGNTEAFFGQGTRLTVV.

The V and J genes are TRBV4-1 and TRBJ1-2; D uncertain. The CDR3 contains 14 residues. The ends were cut back, 4 bases at V and 0 bases at J, with 9 bases in the middle. Germline V lookup: CDR1 MGHRA, CDR2 YSYEKL. This CDR3 reads CASSPPIANYGYTF. The CDR3 DNA reads TGCGCCAGCAGCCCGCCCATAGCTAACTATGGCTACACCTTC.

The chain recombines TRBV6-1 with TRBJ2-1; 8 nucleotides agree with TRBD2. This CDR3 region has 14 residues. Germline values: CDR1 MNHNS, CDR2 SASEGT. Germline trimming cut 8 bases from V and 8 bases from J; bases unmatched to any gene: 11. CDR3 sequence (DNA): TGTGCCAGCGGTGTACAGCGGGGGTTTGATGAGCAGTTCTTC. Amino acid sequence: CASGVQRGFDEQFF.

The chain uses TRBV7-3 and TRBJ1-6; D unresolved. The CDR3 extends over 14 amino acids. The germline CDR1 and CDR2 sequences are SGHTA and FQGTGA. Deletions cut 3 bases from V and 7 bases from J, with 10 bases between. The CDR3 loop is CASSLSLGNSPLHF. The CDR3 nucleotides read TGTGCCAGCAGCTTGTCGTTGGGAAATTCACCCCTCCACTTT.

This clonotype was picked up many times. CDR3 protein: CASSSFTGGYVREKLFF. The CDR3 DNA sequence: TGTGCCAGCAGCTCATTCACAGGGGGCTACGTCAGGGAAAAACTGTTTTTT. The chain couples TRBV7-9 to TRBJ1-4; 9 nucleotides match TRBD1. Germline V gene data show CDR1 as SEHNR and CDR2 as FQNEAQ (reference sequence). V gave up 4 bases and J gave up 8 bases; unmatched junction bases: 14. CDR3 length equals 17 residues.

The genes are TRBV10-3 and TRBJ2-5; D unclear. Per the germline V gene, CDR1 is ENHRY and CDR2 is SYGVKD. Trimming took off 6 bases at V and 1 base at J, with 6 bases between the two ends. This CDR3 has 12 amino acids. For the CDR3, the DNA is TGTGCCATCAGGGCCCCCCAAGAGACCCAGTACTTC. Its protein product is CAIRAPQETQYF.

In the case of this clonotype: This may arise from a read error, as a much more abundant clone is one base away. The chain uses TRBV7-9 and TRBJ1-1; D possibly corresponds to TRBD1 (6 bases). CDR1 is SEHNR, CDR2 FQNEAQ, per germline (reference sequence). The CDR3 has 18 amino acids. V was clipped by 4 bases and J by 0 bases, with 21 bases between them. The CDR3 nucleotides are TGTGCCAGCAGCTCAACCCTTGGACAGCCACTATTGAACACTGAAGCTTTCTTT. This sequence encodes CASSSTLGQPLLNTEAFF.

V usage is TRBV6-5 and J usage is TRBJ2-6, with 11 bases lining up with TRBD2. This CDR3 comprises 20 residues. The V and J ends lost 0 bases and 8 bases, in that order; junction bases with no gene match: 15. CDR1 is MNHEY, CDR2 SVGAGI, per germline. The DNA for the CDR3 is TGTGCCAGCAGTTACTCCAGGGGCCTAGCGGGGGGCGGCGAGACCAACGTCCTGACTTTC. This encodes CASSYSRGLAGGGETNVLTF.

Details on this clonotype: Just one base apart from a much larger clone, this may be a read error. The chain is built from TRBV7-8 and TRBJ1-4, with unresolved D. The CDR3 sequence is 16 residues long. The germline V gene encodes CDR1 SGHVS and CDR2 FQNEAQ. The CDR3 DNA is TGTGCCAGCAACTTAAATAGGCCCCGGGCTAATGAAAAACTGTTTTTT. Translating gives CASNLNRPRANEKLFF.

The J gene is TRBJ2-5, the V gene TRBV15; tentative D call: TRBD1 (5 bases). This CDR3 is built from 17 residues. Germline CDR1 and CDR2: LNHNV and YYDKDF (reference sequence). The ends were cut back, 5 bases at V and 5 bases at J, with 24 bases in the middle. CDR3 protein: CATSPPSGYPNRETQYF. CDR3 in DNA: TGTGCCACCAGCCCGCCGTCTGGTTACCCAAACAGGGAGACCCAGTACTTC.

The chain employs TRBV4-2 and TRBJ2-1, with 10 bases fitting TRBD2. Germline assignment: CDR1 LGHNA and CDR2 YNFKEQ. There are 17 residues in the CDR3. J was trimmed by 3 bases and V by 0 bases; bases with no gene match: 5. In DNA, the CDR3 is TGTGCCAGCAGCCAAGATTTGATAGCGGGAGGCTACAATGAGCAGTTCTTC. This codes for CASSQDLIAGGYNEQFF.

The chain couples TRBV6-1 to TRBJ2-7, with 10 bases lining up with TRBD1. The germline V gene encodes CDR1 MNHNS and CDR2 SASEGT. The CDR3 has 13 residues. J was trimmed by 2 bases and V by 9 bases; bases with no gene match: 4. CDR3 amino acids: CASGTGAPYEQYV. Here the CDR3 DNA reads TGTGCCAGTGGGACAGGGGCGCCCTACGAGCAGTACGTC.

This sequence joins TRBV12-3 or TRBV12-4 and TRBJ1-3, with D unresolved. The CDR3 runs 14 residues. V lost 7 bases to trimming and J lost 4 bases, with 14 bases between them. The CDR3 region is CASTPPGAGNTIYF. The DNA for the CDR3 is TGTGCCAGCACCCCTCCGGGAGCCGGAAACACCATATATTTT.